These 16 T cell receptor beta chains were all obtained from the same sample, sequenced in a study of shared clonotypes between healthy human individuals (dated by TCRdb to 2019 to 2021). Library preparation was by the immunoSEQ multiplex PCR assay. TCRdb re-hosts the immuneACCESS table, in-frame sequences only. Its copies lack some clones; in the studies checked, an unresolved V gene accounts for under half of them, and the cause for the rest is not known. The sample records some 350,000 clones, less than 85% of which are singletons. The ten largest clones capture 10% of the sample. Specimen: memory CD4+ T cells sorted from blood. This specimen's cell subset or site label, interpreted: CD45RA-negative fraction. The receptor set was obtained from a man under 40 in good health.

The chain combines TRBV19 with TRBJ2-3; 14 bases fit TRBD2. The germline CDR1 and CDR2 sequences are LNHDA and SQIVND (reference sequence). CDR3 length: 20 amino acids. J was trimmed by 0 bases and V by 3 bases; bases with no gene match: 11. CDR3 region: CASSITGTSGRGPSTDTQYF. CDR3 DNA sequence: TGTGCCAGTAGTATCACCGGGACTAGCGGGAGAGGTCCTAGCACAGATACGCAGTATTTT.

This chain connects TRBV18 to TRBJ2-7; tentative D call: TRBD1 (6 bases). V lost 4 bases and J lost 0, with 13 bases in between. The germline CDR1 and CDR2 sequences are KGHSH and LQKENI. CDR3 length: 15 amino acids. This CDR3 is CASSLGQQSSYEQYF. As DNA, the CDR3 is TGTGCCAGCTCACTAGGACAGCAGAGCTCCTACGAGCAGTACTTC.

This clone was counted ten times or more. Other nucleotide sequences in the sample specify the same CDR3. The rearrangement uses TRBV6-4 and TRBJ2-2; D unclear. The germline CDR1 and CDR2 sequences are MRHNA and SNTAGT. V was cut by 4 bases and J by 0 bases, with 3 bases left in between. The CDR3 sequence is 13 residues long. DNA of the CDR3: TGTGCCAGCAGTGCCACGAACACCGGGGAGCTGTTTTTT. It translates to CASSATNTGELFF.

The genes are TRBV10-1 and TRBJ2-5, with 8 bases aligning to TRBD2. Germline V CDR1 and CDR2: WNHNN, SYGVQD (reference sequence). CDR3 length equals 13 residues. V trimming: 6 bases; J trimming: 9 bases; junction bases outside the gene matches: 9. The CDR3 loop is CASSPAAGGAQYF. In nucleotides, the CDR3 is TGCGCCAGCAGCCCGGCGGCGGGGGGCGCCCAGTACTTC.

This clone was counted a single time. The chain combines TRBV18 with TRBJ1-2; no clear D. The CDR3 extends over 15 amino acids. Germline V gene sequence: CDR1 KGHSH, CDR2 LQKENI. V lost 3 bases and J lost 0, with 11 bases in between. The CDR3 sequence: CASSPETAANYGYTF. The CDR3, as DNA: TGTGCCAGCTCACCGGAGACGGCAGCTAACTATGGCTACACCTTC.

This clone was picked up a small number of times. The rearrangement uses TRBV18 and TRBJ2-7; 8 nucleotides agree with TRBD2. Germline V gives CDR1 KGHSH, CDR2 LQKENI. The CDR3 consists of 13 residues. With 0 bases clipped from V and 5 bases from J, the junction kept 0 bases outside the gene matches. The CDR3 loop is CASSPPRGDEQYF. The DNA for the CDR3 is TGTGCCAGCTCACCACCGCGGGGGGACGAGCAGTACTTC.

Comment on this clone: Other nucleotide sequences from this sample produce the same CDR3. This chain links TRBV5-1 with TRBJ1-1; D not certain. Germline lookup yields CDR1 SGHRS and CDR2 YFSETQ. The CDR3 consists of 14 residues. Deletions cut 0 bases from V and 0 bases from J, with 6 bases between. CDR3 in amino acids: CASSLDSMNTEAFF. CDR3 in DNA: TGCGCCAGCAGCTTGGACAGCATGAACACTGAAGCTTTCTTT. The variable domain in full, completed from reference TRBV5-1 and TRBJ1-1, reads KAGVTQTPRYLIKTRGQQVTLSCSPISGHRSVSWYQQTPGQGLQFLFEYFSETQRNKGNFPGRFSGRQFSNSRSEMNVSTLELGDSALYLCASSLDSMNTEAFFGQGTRLTVV.

This chain connects TRBV5-4 to TRBJ2-7, with TRBD1 identical over 7 bases. The CDR3 runs 14 residues. The J segment lost 6 bases and the V segment lost 4 bases, leaving 10 bases of the junction unmatched. Germline CDR1 is SGHNT and CDR2 is YYREEE (reference sequence). The CDR3 loop reads CASSVTGRSGEQYF. The CDR3 bases are TGTGCCAGCAGCGTGACAGGGCGATCCGGCGAGCAGTACTTC.

The chain joins TRBV5-1 to TRBJ1-1, with TRBD1 identical over 7 bases. This CDR3 spans 16 amino acids. V dropped 3 bases and J dropped 0; count of bases not matched to a gene: 8. Germline V gives CDR1 SGHRS, CDR2 YFSETQ. The CDR3 protein is CASSSRGGAMNTEAFF. The CDR3, as DNA: TGCGCCAGCAGCTCCAGGGGGGGGGCTATGAACACTGAAGCTTTCTTT.

The sample holds a few counts of this clone. This rearrangement joins TRBV7-9 to TRBJ2-5; possible D gene TRBD1, 5 bases. The CDR3 spans 14 residues. CDR1 and CDR2 from the germline V gene are SEHNR and FQNEAQ (reference sequence). V was pared by 4 bases and J by 3 bases, with 12 bases between. CDR3 sequence reads: CASSSRAGEETQYF. As DNA, the CDR3 is TGTGCCAGCAGCTCCAGGGCCGGAGAAGAGACCCAGTACTTC. Full variable domain (remainder filled in from reference TRBV7-9 and TRBJ2-5): DTGVSQNPRHKITKRGQNVTFRCDPISEHNRLYWYRQTLGQGPEFLTYFQNEAQLEKSRLLSDRFSAERPKGSFSTLEIQRTEQGDSAMYLCASSSRAGEETQYFGPGTRLLVL.

The chain links TRBV5-4 to TRBJ2-5; tentative D call: TRBD2 (5 bases). Trimming left V 0 bases short and J 5 bases short, with 8 bases between. CDR3 length: 13 residues. Germline V gene lookup returns CDR1 SGHNT and CDR2 YYREEE (reference sequence). CDR3 nucleotide sequence: TGTGCCAGCAGCTTGGAGCGCGGGGAGACCCAGTACTTC. Translated: CASSLERGETQYF.

The J gene is TRBJ2-3, the V gene TRBV29-1; D is ambiguous. Trimming cost V 3 bases and J 1 base, with 5 bases left between them. The germline CDR1 and CDR2 sequences are SQVTM and ANQGSEA. The CDR3 is made up of 12 amino acids. CDR3 region: CSVDRRTDTQYF. CDR3 DNA sequence: TGCAGCGTTGACAGGCGCACAGATACGCAGTATTTT.

The rearrangement uses TRBV5-1 and TRBJ2-7; 11 positions match TRBD2. Germline trimming cut 4 bases from V and 4 bases from J; bases unmatched to any gene: 7. The CDR3 contains 15 residues. Germline V CDR1 and CDR2: SGHRS, YFSETQ. In nucleotides, the CDR3 is TGCGCCAGCAGCCATACTAGCGGGAGCTTTTACGAGCAGTACTTC. It encodes CASSHTSGSFYEQYF. The full variable domain, its missing parts supplied by reference TRBV5-1 and TRBJ2-7, is KAGVTQTPRYLIKTRGQQVTLSCSPISGHRSVSWYQQTPGQGLQFLFEYFSETQRNKGNFPGRFSGRQFSNSRSEMNVSTLELGDSALYLCASSHTSGSFYEQYFGPGTRLTVT.

This sequence joins TRBV2 and TRBJ1-1; weak D call: TRBD1 (6 bases). V was clipped by 5 bases and J by 4 bases, with 11 bases between them. Germline CDR1 SNHLY, CDR2 FYNNEI. This CDR3 is 13 amino acids long. CDR3 bases: TGTGCCAGCAGTATTACAGGGCGCACTGAAGCTTTCTTT. Translation gives CASSITGRTEAFF. Full variable domain (outside the CDR3, taken from reference TRBV2 and TRBJ1-1): EPEVTQTPSHQVTQMGQEVILRCVPISNHLYFYWYRQILGQKVEFLVSFYNNEISEKSEIFDDQFSVERPDGSNFTLKIRSTKLEDSAMYFCASSITGRTEAFFGQGTRLTVV.

The V call is TRBV5-4, the J call TRBJ2-7; weak D call: TRBD2 (6 bases). CDR3 length: 16 amino acids. The germline V gene encodes CDR1 SGHNT and CDR2 YYREEE (reference sequence). V lost 0 bases and J lost 3, with 16 bases in between. CDR3 DNA: TGTGCCAGCAGCTTGGGTAGGGGAGGCGGACTCTACGAGCAGTACTTC. Its translation: CASSLGRGGGLYEQYF.

The CDR3 DNA follows: TGCGCCAGCAGTGAGGGAACTTTCCGGGACCAGGCTAACAATGAGCAGTTCTTC. The encoded protein is CASSEGTFRDQANNEQFF. V is TRBV10-1 and J is TRBJ2-1; D could derive from TRBD1 or TRBD2 (5 bases each). The CDR3 totals 18 residues. The germline V gene encodes CDR1 WNHNN and CDR2 SYGVQD (reference sequence). V dropped 2 bases and J dropped 5 bases, with 22 bases sitting between them.